This T cell receptor beta chain is from a study of somatic mutations in cytotoxic T cells in rheumatoid arthritis. V was trimmed by 10 bases and J by 3 bases, leaving 15 bases between them. The CDR3 extends over 14 amino acids. CDR1 is MDHEN, CDR2 SYDVKM, per germline. Profiling relied on immunoSEQ multiplex PCR, and the TCRdb table lists in-frame clones only, not all of them. The sample contains nearly 20,000 clones, 86% of which appear only once. This TCR came from a man aged 40-49 years in good health. Sequencing was performed on CD8+ T cells sorted from blood. This chain uses TRBV28 with TRBJ2-2; D call uncertain. DNA for the CDR3: TGTGCCACCATGATCGGATGGTACACCGGGGAGCTGTTTTTT. It encodes CATMIGWYTGELFF.